The source of this TCR beta chain is a study of shared clonotypes between healthy human individuals. General study results and limits: The study generally estimated greater richness for naive than memory subsets.

The junction had 8 bases not matched to a gene; V was cut back by 4 bases and J by 1 base. Germline lookup yields CDR1 SGHTA and CDR2 FQGNSA. This CDR3 is 16 amino acids long. Turning to this clone: The antigen is undetermined.

The protocol was immunoSEQ multiplex PCR, while the TCRdb copy is restricted to in-frame clones and leaves out a portion. Among roughly 2.6 million clones, just over 90% were seen once, and the ten largest hold under 0.15%. The sample was naive CD4+ T cells sorted from blood. As for subset: CD45RA+ positively selected. The clonotype comes from a man aged 18 to 30 in good health. This chain joins TRBV7-2 and TRBJ1-1, with 8 bases aligning to TRBD1. CDR3 in amino acids: CASSSNPGGSNTEAFF. The CDR3 nucleotides read TGTGCCAGCAGCTCCAACCCAGGGGGCTCGAACACTGAAGCTTTCTTT.